This entry features one T cell receptor (beta chain) sequence. These data are taken from a study of blood T cell repertoires in COVID-19. Study overall: Samples representing acute and convalescent COVID-19 were sourced from the United States, Italy and Spain. Sample material is recorded as cDNA or gDNA derived from T cells, B-cell-depleted T cells, or PBMCs.

The CDR3 length is 15 residues. V shed 0 bases and J 13 bases; nucleotides not matched to a gene: 11. CDR1 is LGHDT and CDR2 is YNNKEL in the germline V gene (reference sequence). Per the original data handling: The authors estimated nucleated cell counts from reference gene primer amplification. TCRdb's copy holds only in-frame clones and misses some; the assay was immunoSEQ multiplex PCR. V and J calls and clone size follow that table, whereas D and trimming were derived from the DNA. The sample holds roughly 25,000 clones; about two thirds are singletons and the top ten take 40% to 55%. The material sequenced was peripheral blood. The TCR originated in a woman of 80 years or more with acute or convalescent COVID-19. The chain has TRBV3-1 (or the pseudogene TRBV3-2) and TRBJ1-4, with 7 bases lining up with TRBD1. The CDR3: CASSQDLVTRGLLFF. DNA for the CDR3: TGTGCCAGCAGCCAAGATCTCGTTACCAGGGGGTTACTGTTTTTT.